The TCR beta chain described here comes from a study of beta chain features in type 1 diabetes. Since all of the isolated RNA was reverse transcribed, expressed TCRB transcripts were what got sequenced. TCRdb's copy holds only in-frame clones and misses some; the assay was immunoSEQ multiplex PCR. Of 350,000 or so clones in the sample, around 20% were seen once. A heparinised blood draw that averaged roughly 110 mL was obtained once from each donor. Cell sorting via CD45RO/CCR7/CD25/CD127/CD95/CD27 was performed to obtain CD4+ naive, central memory, regulatory and stem cell-like memory cells. The sample holds a few counts of this clone. Trimming cost V 8 bases and J 3 bases, with 14 bases left between them. The CDR3 is 13 amino acids. Germline V gene lookup returns CDR1 MNHNS and CDR2 SASEGT.

The TCR originated in a woman aged 18-29 years in good health. The sequenced sample consisted of naive CD4+ T cells from blood. The gene calls are TRBV6-1 and TRBJ2-7, with D perhaps matching TRBD2 (5 bases). CDR3: CASGSWVRYEQYF. As DNA, the CDR3 is TGTGCCAGCGGGAGCTGGGTCCGCTACGAGCAGTACTTC.